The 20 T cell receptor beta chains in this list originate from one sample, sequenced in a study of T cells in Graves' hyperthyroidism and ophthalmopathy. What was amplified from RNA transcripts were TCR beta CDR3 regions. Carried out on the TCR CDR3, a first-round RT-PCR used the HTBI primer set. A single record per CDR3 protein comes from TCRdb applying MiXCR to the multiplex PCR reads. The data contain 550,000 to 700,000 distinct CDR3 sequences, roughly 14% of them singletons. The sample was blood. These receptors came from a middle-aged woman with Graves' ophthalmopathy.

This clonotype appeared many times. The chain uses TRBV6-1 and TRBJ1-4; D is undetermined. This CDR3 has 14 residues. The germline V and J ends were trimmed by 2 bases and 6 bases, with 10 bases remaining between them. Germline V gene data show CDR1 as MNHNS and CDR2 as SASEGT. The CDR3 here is CASSERMADEKLFF. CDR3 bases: TGTGCCAGCAGTGAAAGGATGGCAGATGAAAAACTGTTTTTT.

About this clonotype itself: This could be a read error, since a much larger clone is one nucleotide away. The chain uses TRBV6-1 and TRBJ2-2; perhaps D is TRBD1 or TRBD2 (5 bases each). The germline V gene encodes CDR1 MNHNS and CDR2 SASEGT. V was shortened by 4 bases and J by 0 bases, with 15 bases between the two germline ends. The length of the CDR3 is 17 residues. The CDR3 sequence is CASSVSRDPANTGELFF. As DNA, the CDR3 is TGTGCCAGCAGTGTAAGCCGGGACCCCGCGAACACCGGGGAGCTGTTTTTT.

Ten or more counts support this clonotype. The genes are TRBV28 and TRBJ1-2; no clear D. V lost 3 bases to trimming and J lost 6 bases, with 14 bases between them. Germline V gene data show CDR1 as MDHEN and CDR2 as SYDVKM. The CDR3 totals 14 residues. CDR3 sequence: CASSFFVGIHGYTF. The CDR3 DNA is TGTGCCAGCAGTTTTTTTGTAGGGATCCATGGCTACACCTTC.

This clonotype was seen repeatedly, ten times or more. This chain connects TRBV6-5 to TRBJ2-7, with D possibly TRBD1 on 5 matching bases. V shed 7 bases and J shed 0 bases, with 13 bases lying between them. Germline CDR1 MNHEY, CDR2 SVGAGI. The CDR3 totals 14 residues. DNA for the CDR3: TGTGCCAGCAATACTCCAGGGTTCTCCTACGAGCAGTACTTC. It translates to CASNTPGFSYEQYF.

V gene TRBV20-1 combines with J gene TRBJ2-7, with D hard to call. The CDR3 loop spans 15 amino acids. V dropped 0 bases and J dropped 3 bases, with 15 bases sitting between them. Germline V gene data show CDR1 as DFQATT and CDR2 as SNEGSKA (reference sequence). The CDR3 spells CSARDSSSGYYEQYF. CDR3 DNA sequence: TGCAGTGCTAGAGATTCGTCCTCTGGGTACTACGAGCAGTACTTC.

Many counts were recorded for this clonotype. The CDR3 sequence is CASSLSGRAETQYF. The CDR3 bases are TGTGCCAGCAGTTTAAGCGGGAGGGCAGAGACCCAGTACTTC. The chain joins TRBV12-3 or TRBV12-4 to TRBJ2-5; 10 bases are a match to TRBD2. The CDR3 totals 14 residues. J was trimmed by 4 bases and V by 2 bases; bases with no gene match: 1.

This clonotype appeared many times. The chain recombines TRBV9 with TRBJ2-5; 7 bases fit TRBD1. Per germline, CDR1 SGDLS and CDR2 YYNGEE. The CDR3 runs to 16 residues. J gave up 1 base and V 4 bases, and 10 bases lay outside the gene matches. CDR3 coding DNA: TGTGCCAGCAGCATCCGATCGGGACAGATCCAAGAGACCCAGTACTTC. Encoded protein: CASSIRSGQIQETQYF.

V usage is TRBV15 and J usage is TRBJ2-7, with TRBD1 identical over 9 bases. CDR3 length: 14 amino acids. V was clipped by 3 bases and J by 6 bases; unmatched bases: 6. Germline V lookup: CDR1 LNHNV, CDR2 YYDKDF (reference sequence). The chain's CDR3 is CATSSTGTGPEQYF. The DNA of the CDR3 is TGTGCCACCAGCAGCACCGGGACAGGGCCCGAGCAGTACTTC.

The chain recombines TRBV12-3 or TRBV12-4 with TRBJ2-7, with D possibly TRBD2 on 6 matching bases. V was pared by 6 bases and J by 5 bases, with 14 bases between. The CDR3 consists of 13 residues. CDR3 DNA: TGTGCCAGCAGAGTGGGAGGCGGTGACGAGCAGTACTTC. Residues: CASRVGGGDEQYF.

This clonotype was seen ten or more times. CDR3: CASSPGYSYEQYF. CDR3 nucleotides: TGTGCCAGTAGTCCAGGATACTCCTACGAGCAGTACTTC. The chain recombines TRBV19 with TRBJ2-7; D is ambiguous. The CDR3 loop spans 13 amino acids. CDR1 and CDR2 from the germline V gene are LNHDA and SQIVND (reference sequence). The V and J ends lost 5 bases and 0 bases respectively, with 8 bases between them.

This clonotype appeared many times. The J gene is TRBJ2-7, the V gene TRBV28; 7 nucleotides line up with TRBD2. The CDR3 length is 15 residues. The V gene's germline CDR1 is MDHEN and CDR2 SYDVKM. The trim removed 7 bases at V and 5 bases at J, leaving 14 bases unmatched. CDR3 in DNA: TGTGCCAGCAACCCTCAGGGCGGGAGAGAGAACGAGCAGTACTTC. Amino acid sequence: CASNPQGGRENEQYF. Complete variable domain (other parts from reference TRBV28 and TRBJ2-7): DVKVTQSSRYLVKRTGEKVFLECVQDMDHENMFWYRQDPGLGLRLIYFSYDVKMKEKGDIPEGYSVSREKKERFSLILESASTNQTSMYLCASNPQGGRENEQYFGPGTRLTVT.

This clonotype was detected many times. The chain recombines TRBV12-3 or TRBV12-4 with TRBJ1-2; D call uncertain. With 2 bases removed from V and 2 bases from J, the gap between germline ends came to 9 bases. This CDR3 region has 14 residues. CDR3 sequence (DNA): TGTGCCAGCAGTTTACAGCTGGTAAACTATGGCTACACCTTC. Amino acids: CASSLQLVNYGYTF.

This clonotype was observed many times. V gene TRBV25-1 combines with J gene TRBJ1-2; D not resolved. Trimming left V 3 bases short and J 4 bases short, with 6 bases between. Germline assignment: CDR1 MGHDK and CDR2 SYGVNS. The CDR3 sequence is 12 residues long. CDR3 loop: CASSDSFYGYTF. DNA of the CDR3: TGTGCCAGCAGTGACAGCTTCTATGGCTACACCTTC.

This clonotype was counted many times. For the CDR3, the DNA is TGTGCCTGGAGTGTACACAAAAACATTCAGTACTTC. This translates into CAWSVHKNIQYF. This chain links TRBV30 with TRBJ2-4; no firm D call. Trimming removed 0 bases from V and 3 bases from J, with 3 bases in between. This CDR3 contains 12 residues. Germline assignment: CDR1 GTSNPN and CDR2 SVGIG (reference sequence).

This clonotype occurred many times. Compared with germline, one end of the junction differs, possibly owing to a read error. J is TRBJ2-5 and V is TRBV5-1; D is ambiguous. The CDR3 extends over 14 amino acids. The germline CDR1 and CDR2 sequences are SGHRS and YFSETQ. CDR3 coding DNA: TGTGCCAGCAGCCTCGGTAGTGGCCAAGAGACCCAGTACTTC. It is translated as CASSLGSGQETQYF.

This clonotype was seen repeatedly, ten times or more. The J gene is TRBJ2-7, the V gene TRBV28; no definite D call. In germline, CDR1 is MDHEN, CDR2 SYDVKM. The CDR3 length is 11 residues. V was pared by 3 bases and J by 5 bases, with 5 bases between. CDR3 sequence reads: CASSFDNEQYF. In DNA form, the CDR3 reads TGTGCCAGCAGTTTTGATAACGAGCAGTACTTC.

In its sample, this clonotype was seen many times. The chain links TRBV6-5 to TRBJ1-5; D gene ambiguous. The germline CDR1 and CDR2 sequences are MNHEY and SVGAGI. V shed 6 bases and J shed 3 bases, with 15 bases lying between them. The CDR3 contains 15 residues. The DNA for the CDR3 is TGTGCCAGCAGAGCATGGGCAGACACCAATCAGCCCCAGCATTTT. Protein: CASRAWADTNQPQHF.

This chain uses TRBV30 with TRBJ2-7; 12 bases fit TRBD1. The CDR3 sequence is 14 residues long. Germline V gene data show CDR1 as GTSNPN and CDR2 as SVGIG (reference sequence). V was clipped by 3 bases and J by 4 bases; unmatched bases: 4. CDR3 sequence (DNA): TGTGCCTGGAGAGGGACAGGGGGCCCTTACGAGCAGTACTTC. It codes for CAWRGTGGPYEQYF.

The CDR3 protein is CASGLVRPAKNTEAFF. CDR3 bases: TGTGCTAGTGGTTTGGTACGGCCGGCAAAGAACACTGAAGCTTTCTTT. V and J are TRBV12-5 and TRBJ1-1; D not certain. The CDR3 has 16 residues. Trimming stripped 0 bases from V and 1 base from J, with 12 bases between. Germline lookup yields CDR1 LGHNT and CDR2 FRNRAP.

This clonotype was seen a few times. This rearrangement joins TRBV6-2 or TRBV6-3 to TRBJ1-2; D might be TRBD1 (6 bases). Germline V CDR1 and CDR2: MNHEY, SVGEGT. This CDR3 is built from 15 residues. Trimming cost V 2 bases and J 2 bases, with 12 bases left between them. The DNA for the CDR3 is TGTGCCAGCAGTTACCGACCGGACAGCAACTATGGCTACACCTTC. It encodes CASSYRPDSNYGYTF.